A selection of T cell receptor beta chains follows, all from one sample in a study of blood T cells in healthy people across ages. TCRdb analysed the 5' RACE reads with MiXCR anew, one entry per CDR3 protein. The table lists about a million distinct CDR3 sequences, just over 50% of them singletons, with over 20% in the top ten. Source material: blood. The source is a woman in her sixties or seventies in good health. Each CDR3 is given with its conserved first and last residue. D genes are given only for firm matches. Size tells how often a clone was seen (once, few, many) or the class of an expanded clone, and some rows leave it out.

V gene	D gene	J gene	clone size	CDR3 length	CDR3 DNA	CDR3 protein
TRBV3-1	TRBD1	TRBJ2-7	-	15	TGTGCCAGCAGCCCGAGGGACAGGCCCACATACGAGCAGTACTTC	CASSPRDRPTYEQYF
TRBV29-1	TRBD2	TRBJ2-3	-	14	TGCAGCGCACTCGGACTAGCCGACACAGATACGCAGTATTTT	CSALGLADTDTQYF
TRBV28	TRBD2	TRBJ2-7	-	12	TGTGCCAGCAGTGGTAGCGGGACTGAGCAGTACTTC	CASSGSGTEQYF
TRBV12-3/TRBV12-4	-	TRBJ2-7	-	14	TGTGCCAGCAGTGTCACAACCACCTCCTACGAGCAGTACTTC	CASSVTTTSYEQYF
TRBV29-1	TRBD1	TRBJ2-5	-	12	TGCAGCTACGCAGGGACAGGGGCTGCCCAGTACTTC	CSYAGTGAAQYF
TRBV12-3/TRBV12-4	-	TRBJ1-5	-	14	TGTGCCAGCAGTTTAGCGCACGTACAAGAGACCCAGCATTTT	CASSLAHVQETQHF
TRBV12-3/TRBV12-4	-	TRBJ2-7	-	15	TGTGCCAGCAGTCATGATCTTGGATCGGAGTACGAGCAGTACTTC	CASSHDLGSEYEQYF
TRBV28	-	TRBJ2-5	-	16	TGTGCCAGCAGTTTACTAGGTGGGCGGACTCAAGAGACCCAGTACTTC	CASSLLGGRTQETQYF
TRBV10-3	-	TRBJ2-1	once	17	TGTGCCATCAGTGAGGGTCCCGAGACAGGATTTCACAATGAGCAGTTCTTC	CAISEGPETGFHNEQFF
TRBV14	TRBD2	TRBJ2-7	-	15	TGTGCCAGCAGCCAGAGACTAGCCGTCTCCTACGAGCAGTACTTC	CASSQRLAVSYEQYF
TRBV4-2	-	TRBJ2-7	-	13	TGTGCCAGCAGCCAAATACCTAGCAGCGAGCAGTACTTC	CASSQIPSSEQYF
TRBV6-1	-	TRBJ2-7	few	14	TGTGCCAGCATGGAGACGTTCAACTCCTACGAGCAGTACTTC	CASMETFNSYEQYF
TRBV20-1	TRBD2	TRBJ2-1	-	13	TGCAGTGAGACTAGCGGGCGGTACAATGAGCAGTTCTTC	CSETSGRYNEQFF
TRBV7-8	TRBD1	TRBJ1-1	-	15	TGTGCCAGCAGCCCCCTGGCAGGGGGGGACACTGAAGCTTTCTTT	CASSPLAGGDTEAFF
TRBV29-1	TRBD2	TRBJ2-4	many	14	TGCAGCGTTGTGGCGGGAGATACCAAAAACATTCAGTACTTC	CSVVAGDTKNIQYF
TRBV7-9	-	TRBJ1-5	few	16	TGTGCCAGCAGCGCCTCACCTGGCCAGAGCAATCAGCCCCAGCATTTT	CASSASPGQSNQPQHF
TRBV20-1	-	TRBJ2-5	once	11	TGCAGTGCTTCAGGCGCAGAGACCCAGTACTTC	CSASGAETQYF
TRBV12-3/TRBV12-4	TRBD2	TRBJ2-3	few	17	TGTGCCAGCAGTTTATATGTCCTAGCGGGAGGAACAGATACGCAGTATTTT	CASSLYVLAGGTDTQYF
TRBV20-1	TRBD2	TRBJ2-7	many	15	TGCAGTGCCAGAGAGACACTTGGGACTAGCAACGAGCAGTACTTC	CSARETLGTSNEQYF
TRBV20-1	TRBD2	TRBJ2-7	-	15	TGCAGTGCTAGGTTAAGCGGGAGGGCCACGGGGGAGCAGTACTTC	CSARLSGRATGEQYF
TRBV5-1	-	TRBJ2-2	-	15	TGCGCCAGCAGCTTACAGACAGGTGGTACCGGGGAGCTGTTTTTT	CASSLQTGGTGELFF
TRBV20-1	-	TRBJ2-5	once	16	TGCAGTGCTGGAAAGGCGGGACAAAAATCAGAAGAGACCCAGTACTTC	CSAGKAGQKSEETQYF
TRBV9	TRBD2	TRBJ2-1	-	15	TGTGCCAGCAGCCCGGGGAGGGCGGCGTACAATGAGCAGTTCTTC	CASSPGRAAYNEQFF
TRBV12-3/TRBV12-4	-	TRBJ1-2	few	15	TGTGCCAGCAGTCCGTCCAGCGGACGGGTCTATGGCTACACCTTC	CASSPSSGRVYGYTF
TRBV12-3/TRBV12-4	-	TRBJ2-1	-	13	TGTGCCAGCAGCCGGACCGGGCCCTGGGAGCAGTTCTTC	CASSRTGPWEQFF
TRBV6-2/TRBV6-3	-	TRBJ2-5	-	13	TGTGCCAGCAGTGACTATGGTGTGGGGGACCAGTACTTC	CASSDYGVGDQYF
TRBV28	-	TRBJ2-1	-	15	TGTGCCAGCAGCGCAACTAGGGAAGGATACAATGAGCAGTTCTTC	CASSATREGYNEQFF
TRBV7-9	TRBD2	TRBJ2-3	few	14	TGTGCCAGCAGCTTTGATGCGGGAGCAGATACGCAGTATTTT	CASSFDAGADTQYF
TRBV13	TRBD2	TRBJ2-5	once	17	TGTGCCAGCAGCTTAGAGGGACTAGCGGGACCTTTGGAGACCCAGTACTTC	CASSLEGLAGPLETQYF
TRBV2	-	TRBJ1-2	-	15	TGTGCCAGCAGTGAACGACAGGAGGGCGGTAATGGCTACACCTTC	CASSERQEGGNGYTF
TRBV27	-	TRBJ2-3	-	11	TGTGCCAGCGTTAAGATGGATACGCAGTATTTT	CASVKMDTQYF
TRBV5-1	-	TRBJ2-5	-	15	TGCGCCAGCAGCATCCCCGGGGAGATACGAGAGACCCAGTACTTC	CASSIPGEIRETQYF
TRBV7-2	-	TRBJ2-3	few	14	TGTGCCAGCAGCCTAATCCAGGTTACAGATACGCAGTATTTT	CASSLIQVTDTQYF
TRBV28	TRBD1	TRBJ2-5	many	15	TGTGCCAGCAGCCAGGACAGGGGTATTGGGGAGACCCAGTACTTC	CASSQDRGIGETQYF
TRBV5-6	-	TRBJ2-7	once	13	TGTGCCGGCAGCTTGCCAGGGTTACACGAGCAGTACTTC	CAGSLPGLHEQYF
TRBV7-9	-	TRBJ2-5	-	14	TGTGCCAGCAGCTTAGCGGAAGGAAAAGAGACCCAGTACTTC	CASSLAEGKETQYF
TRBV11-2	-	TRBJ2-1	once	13	TGTGCCAGCAGACCAATTGCGTGGGTGGAGCAGTTCTTC	CASRPIAWVEQFF
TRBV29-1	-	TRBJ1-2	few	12	TGCAGCGGGGCTTTTGGGTCCTATGGCTACACCTTC	CSGAFGSYGYTF
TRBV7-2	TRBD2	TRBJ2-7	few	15	TGTGCCAGCAGCTCATTAGCGGGACGGGCTCAAGAGCAGTACTTC	CASSSLAGRAQEQYF
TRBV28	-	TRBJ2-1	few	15	TGTGCCAGCAGTTTATACCGCCGGTTATACAATGAGCAGTTCTTC	CASSLYRRLYNEQFF
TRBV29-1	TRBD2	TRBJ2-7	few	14	TGCAGCGTGGACTTCGGCGGGAGCGCCTACGAGCAGTACTTC	CSVDFGGSAYEQYF
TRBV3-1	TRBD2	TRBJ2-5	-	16	TGTGCCAGCAGCCAAGCTAGCGGGAGGAGGGGAGAGACCCAGTACTTC	CASSQASGRRGETQYF